The 27 T cell receptor beta chains below come from one sample, sequenced in a study of blood T cell repertoires in COVID-19. Clones were read by immunoSEQ multiplex PCR, and TCRdb kept only the in-frame ones, dropping some. The sample has about 200,000 clones; 85% to 95% are singletons. The sample taken for sequencing was peripheral blood. Receptors originate from a man younger than 45 with COVID-19, enrolled during active disease.

This sequence joins TRBV15 and TRBJ1-1; D may be TRBD1 (5 bases). Germline CDR1 LNHNV, CDR2 YYDKDF (reference sequence). The CDR3 contains 13 residues. The V gene lost 3 bases and the J gene lost 4 bases, with 9 bases spanning the gap. Here the CDR3 reads CATSSGASTEAFF. CDR3 DNA sequence: TGTGCCACCAGCAGTGGGGCGAGCACTGAAGCTTTCTTT.

The chain is built from TRBV4-1 and TRBJ2-1, with 9 nucleotides matching TRBD2. The CDR3 extends over 15 amino acids. The trim removed 0 bases at V and 9 bases at J, leaving 6 bases unmatched. CDR1 and CDR2 from the germline V gene are MGHRA and YSYEKL. The CDR3, as DNA: TGCGCCAGCAGCCAAGATCGCGGGGGGGCAGTTGAGCAGTTCTTC. Translation gives CASSQDRGGAVEQFF.

The V call is TRBV6-1, the J call TRBJ2-1; TRBD2 might be the D (5 bases). Germline lookup yields CDR1 MNHNS and CDR2 SASEGT. The CDR3 is 13 amino acids. V lost 3 bases to trimming and J lost 9 bases, with 12 bases between them. CDR3 nucleotide sequence: TGTGCCAGCAGTGAGATATTGGCGGGTGAGCAGTTCTTC. This codes for CASSEILAGEQFF.

The V and J genes are TRBV4-1 and TRBJ2-1; TRBD2 agrees at 9 bases. The J segment lost 10 bases and the V segment lost 2 bases, leaving 9 bases of the junction unmatched. The germline gives CDR1 MGHRA, CDR2 YSYEKL. The CDR3 extends over 15 amino acids. The CDR3 region is CASSQPRGGVGEQFF. The CDR3 nucleotides read TGCGCCAGCAGCCAACCTCGCGGGGGGGTGGGGGAGCAGTTCTTC.

The chain links TRBV7-3 to TRBJ1-1; TRBD1 agrees at 9 bases. Germline CDR1 and CDR2: SGHTA and FQGTGA. The junction had 10 bases not matched to a gene; V was cut back by 5 bases and J by 9 bases. This CDR3 has 14 residues. The CDR3 here is CASSDGQGLGKAFF. The CDR3 DNA is TGTGCCAGCAGCGACGGACAGGGGCTGGGGAAAGCTTTCTTT.

The chain joins TRBV7-2 to TRBJ2-3; TRBD1 aligns across 9 bases. The CDR3 is 16 residues long. Germline V CDR1 and CDR2: SGHTA, FQGNSA. V trimming: 6 bases; J trimming: 14 bases; junction bases outside the gene matches: 21. In nucleotides, the CDR3 is TGTGCCAGCAGTTTAAACAGGGGGCCCACGGAACCGAGGTGGTATTTT. Its protein product is CASSLNRGPTEPRWYF.

The chain couples TRBV5-1 to TRBJ2-5; 8 bases agree with TRBD1. This CDR3 is 16 amino acids long. CDR1 and CDR2 (germline): SGHRS, YFSETQ. Trimming took 3 bases from V and 0 from J; bases not matched to a gene: 7. The CDR3 DNA follows: TGCGCCAGCAGCTCGGGACAGGTCATGTACCAAGAGACCCAGTACTTC. Residues: CASSSGQVMYQETQYF.

J is TRBJ2-1 and V is TRBV3-1 (or the pseudogene TRBV3-2); 9 nucleotides align to TRBD2. Germline V lookup: CDR1 LGHDT, CDR2 YNNKEL (reference sequence). The CDR3 runs 14 residues. V lost 2 bases to trimming and J lost 4 bases; unmatched junction nucleotides: 0. Here the CDR3 DNA reads TGTGCCAGCAGCCAAAGCGGGGGGTACAATGAGCAGTTCTTC. The encoded protein is CASSQSGGYNEQFF.

CDR3 nucleotides: TGCGCCAGCAGCTTCAACCAACGGGAGGATGGCTACACCTTC. It specifies CASSFNQREDGYTF. This chain uses TRBV4-1 with TRBJ1-2; D is unresolved. CDR3 size: 14 residues. The V and J ends lost 5 bases and 6 bases respectively, with 16 bases between them. The germline gives CDR1 MGHRA, CDR2 YSYEKL.

The gene calls are TRBV30 and TRBJ1-6; TRBD1 might be the D (6 bases). The CDR3 spans 18 residues. The germline V gene has CDR1 GTSNPN and CDR2 SVGIG (reference sequence). V gave up 5 bases and J gave up 7 bases, with 27 bases separating them. The CDR3 reads CAWEIRGTLKRSNSPLHF. Written as DNA, the CDR3 is TGTGCCTGGGAGATCCGAGGGACACTAAAACGATCCAATTCACCCCTCCACTTT.

The chain couples TRBV6-5 to TRBJ1-5; D gene ambiguous. This CDR3 is built from 14 residues. Trimming pared 6 bases from V and 2 bases from J, leaving 11 bases between. Germline CDR1 MNHEY, CDR2 SVGAGI. CDR3 sequence: CASSPTPGNQPQHF. The CDR3 bases are TGTGCCAGCAGCCCGACACCAGGCAATCAGCCCCAGCATTTT.

The chain links TRBV2 to TRBJ1-1, with 8 bases fitting TRBD1. CDR3 size: 14 residues. V gave up 7 bases and J gave up 3 bases; unmatched junction bases: 7. Germline CDR1 reads SNHLY; CDR2 reads FYNNEI. This CDR3 reads CASIGQGGDTEAFF. Written as DNA, the CDR3 is TGTGCCAGCATAGGACAGGGTGGGGACACTGAAGCTTTCTTT.

The chain is built from TRBV4-1 and TRBJ1-2; TRBD1 matches 9 bases. The CDR3 has 17 amino acids. J gave up 8 bases and V 2 bases, and 15 bases lay outside the gene matches. Per germline, CDR1 MGHRA and CDR2 YSYEKL. The CDR3 coding sequence is TGCGCCAGCAGCCAATTAGGGATCGGGACAGGGTCGTCGGGCTACACCTTC. This translates into CASSQLGIGTGSSGYTF.

The chain carries TRBV18 and TRBJ2-7; D possibly corresponds to TRBD1 (6 bases). CDR3 length equals 19 residues. The V end was cut by 3 bases, the J end by 6 bases, with 30 bases between. Germline CDR1 reads KGHSH; CDR2 reads LQKENI. Written as DNA, the CDR3 is TGTGCCAGCTCACCGCCTTTTCGGCAGAGGGGGAGAGTGGTTGGCGAGCAGTACTTC. Its translation is CASSPPFRQRGRVVGEQYF.

In DNA, the CDR3 is TGTGCCAGCCGAAGGGAGGGGGGTGGAAACACCATATATTTT. The encoded protein is CASRREGGGNTIYF. The genes are TRBV28 and TRBJ1-3; tentative D call: TRBD1 (6 bases). The CDR3 extends over 14 amino acids. Germline values: CDR1 MDHEN, CDR2 SYDVKM. Trimming cost V 8 bases and J 3 bases, with 14 bases left between them.

The DNA for the CDR3 is TGTGCCAGCAGGATGGACATAGGGGCAGATACGCAGTATTTT. This translates into CASRMDIGADTQYF. The chain uses TRBV2 and TRBJ2-3, with TRBD1 as a possible D gene (5 bases). CDR3 size: 14 residues. Germline CDR1 and CDR2: SNHLY and FYNNEI. V was trimmed by 6 bases and J by 4 bases, leaving 14 bases between them.

The CDR3 loop reads CAWSPGGDTIYF. DNA for the CDR3: TGTGCCTGGAGCCCCGGCGGGGACACCATATATTTT. The chain has TRBV30 and TRBJ1-3, with D uncertain. Germline lookup yields CDR1 GTSNPN and CDR2 SVGIG (reference sequence). Trimming removed 3 bases at V and 8 bases at J, with 11 bases between. The CDR3 contains 12 residues.

The chain combines TRBV5-1 with TRBJ2-1; 9 bases are a match to TRBD1. In germline, CDR1 is SGHRS, CDR2 YFSETQ. The CDR3 is 15 residues long. With 3 bases clipped from V and 7 bases from J, the junction kept 8 bases outside the gene matches. The chain's CDR3 is CASSSGQGPSNEQFF. In DNA form, the CDR3 reads TGCGCCAGCAGCTCGGGACAGGGTCCCTCAAATGAGCAGTTCTTC.

The V call is TRBV2, the J call TRBJ2-5; TRBD2 might be the D (6 bases). The V and J ends lost 2 bases and 3 bases respectively, with 7 bases between them. In germline, CDR1 is SNHLY, CDR2 FYNNEI. CDR3 length equals 13 residues. In nucleotides, the CDR3 is TGTGCCAGCAGTGAATGGGGGGAAGAGACCCAGTACTTC. Translation: CASSEWGEETQYF.

The gene calls are TRBV11-2 and TRBJ2-5; 11 nucleotides align to TRBD2. The germline gives CDR1 SGHAT, CDR2 FQNNGV. This CDR3 contains 15 residues. V was clipped by 4 bases and J by 5 bases; unmatched bases: 6. This CDR3 reads CASSYLAGGPETQYF. Written as DNA, the CDR3 is TGTGCCAGCAGCTATTTAGCGGGGGGGCCCGAGACCCAGTACTTC. Variable domain in full (rest from reference TRBV11-2 and TRBJ2-5): EAGVAQSPRYKIIEKRQSVAFWCNPISGHATLYWYQQILGQGPKLLIQFQNNGVVDDSQLPKDRFSAERLKGVDSTLKIQPAKLEDSAVYLCASSYLAGGPETQYFGPGTRLLVL.

The chain has TRBV3-1 (or the pseudogene TRBV3-2) and TRBJ2-7, with 10 bases fitting TRBD1. Trimming cost V 9 bases and J 3 bases; bases outside gene matches: 5. Germline V gene lookup returns CDR1 LGHDT and CDR2 YNNKEL (reference sequence). This CDR3 spans 13 amino acids. The CDR3 here is CARPGQGIYEQYF. CDR3 DNA sequence: TGTGCCAGGCCGGGACAGGGGATCTACGAGCAGTACTTC.

The genes are TRBV15 and TRBJ1-5; no reliable D call. The ends were cut back, 3 bases at V and 0 bases at J, with 18 bases in the middle. The germline V gene has CDR1 LNHNV and CDR2 YYDKDF (reference sequence). The CDR3 is made up of 18 amino acids. Written as DNA, the CDR3 is TGTGCCACCAGCAGGTTGCAGGAAAATACGATTAGCAATCAGCCCCAGCATTTT. Amino acids: CATSRLQENTISNQPQHF.

The chain links TRBV4-1 to TRBJ1-4; 8 bases are a match to TRBD1. CDR3 length: 17 amino acids. Germline CDR1 reads MGHRA; CDR2 reads YSYEKL. V lost 1 base and J lost 2; bases outside the gene matches: 6. The CDR3 region is CASSQGTGSLTNEKLFF. CDR3 DNA sequence: TGCGCCAGCAGCCAAGGGACAGGGAGTTTGACTAATGAAAAACTGTTTTTT.

Only a few counts were recorded for this clone. J is TRBJ2-7 and V is TRBV7-3; TRBD1 might be the D (6 bases). V lost 2 bases, J lost 2 bases, and 13 bases lay in between. The CDR3 spans 15 residues. Germline V gene lookup returns CDR1 SGHTA and CDR2 FQGTGA. CDR3 nucleotide sequence: TGTGCCAGCAGCTTAGGGGCAGGGGTCCCCTACGAGCAGTACTTC. Protein product: CASSLGAGVPYEQYF.

The chain links TRBV7-9 to TRBJ1-1, with D possibly matching TRBD1 (6 bases). Trimming stripped 2 bases from V and 0 bases from J, with 22 bases between. Germline values: CDR1 SEHNR, CDR2 FQNEAQ (reference sequence). This CDR3 has 19 residues. The CDR3 here is CASSLWKARDKKMNTEAFF. DNA for the CDR3: TGTGCCAGCAGCTTATGGAAGGCTAGGGACAAGAAAATGAACACTGAAGCTTTCTTT.

The table lists this clone with a count of one. The chain combines TRBV6-5 with TRBJ2-3; 11 bases are a match to TRBD2. The CDR3 sequence is 15 residues long. The J segment lost 2 bases and the V segment lost 6 bases, leaving 4 bases of the junction unmatched. The germline V gene encodes CDR1 MNHEY and CDR2 SVGAGI. CDR3 in amino acids: CASRTSGGLTDTQYF. CDR3 nucleotides: TGTGCCAGCAGAACTAGCGGGGGCCTCACAGATACGCAGTATTTT.

The genes are TRBV10-3 and TRBJ1-2; 7 bases line up with TRBD1. With V trimmed by 4 bases and J by 5 bases, 10 bases remained unmatched. This CDR3 comprises 15 residues. Germline-derived CDR1 and CDR2 are ENHRY and SYGVKD. CDR3 region: CAISAGQLKTYGYTF. In nucleotides, the CDR3 is TGTGCCATCAGTGCGGGACAGTTAAAAACTTATGGCTACACCTTC.